The rows below give T cell receptor beta chains drawn from one sample of a study of cytomegalovirus exposure and HLA in healthy donors. Assay used: immunoSEQ multiplex PCR; TCRdb lists only in-frame clones, some missing. The sample shows around 100,000 clones, about 70% of them seen only once. Sequencing was carried out using PBMCs. The receptor source for this set is a man aged 50 or older in good health and CMV-seropositive. Both conserved end residues are part of each CDR3. Each record gives: CDR3 protein, CDR3 DNA, V gene, clone size, J gene, D gene. A D gene is named only where the DNA matches it firmly. The size of a clone is reported for some rows only, either as once, few or many, or as a class for expanded clones.

CDR3 protein: CASSLTAGANTGELFF; CDR3 DNA: TGTGCCAGCAGTTTAACAGCGGGGGCGAACACCGGGGAGCTGTTTTTT; V gene: TRBV27; clone size: NA; J gene: TRBJ2-2; D gene: TRBD2
CDR3 protein: CASRQDGTGELFF; CDR3 DNA: TGCGCCAGCAGGCAAGACGGGACCGGGGAGCTGTTTTTT; V gene: TRBV5-1; clone size: NA; J gene: TRBJ2-2; D gene: NA
CDR3 protein: CASTERDRESNNEQFF; CDR3 DNA: TGTGCCAGCACCGAACGGGACAGGGAGTCGAACAATGAGCAGTTCTTC; V gene: TRBV7-8; clone size: NA; J gene: TRBJ2-1; D gene: TRBD1
CDR3 protein: CAVRSLAKNIQYF; CDR3 DNA: TGTGCCGTAAGGAGCTTAGCCAAAAACATTCAGTACTTC; V gene: TRBV7-9; clone size: NA; J gene: TRBJ2-4; D gene: NA
CDR3 protein: CASSLDRTGEQYF; CDR3 DNA: TGTGCCAGCAGCTTAGACAGGACAGGCGAGCAGTACTTC; V gene: TRBV11-3; clone size: NA; J gene: TRBJ2-7; D gene: TRBD1
CDR3 protein: CASSLGGSLEAFF; CDR3 DNA: TGTGCCAGCAGCCTGGGAGGGTCCCTTGAAGCTTTCTTT; V gene: TRBV5-8; clone size: few; J gene: TRBJ1-1; D gene: NA
CDR3 protein: CASSLQGANTEAFF; CDR3 DNA: TGCGCCAGCAGCTTACAGGGGGCGAACACTGAAGCTTTCTTT; V gene: TRBV5-1; clone size: NA; J gene: TRBJ1-1; D gene: TRBD1
CDR3 protein: CASSLSIRGTEAFF; CDR3 DNA: TGTGCCAGCAGTTTATCGATACGGGGGACTGAAGCTTTCTTT; V gene: TRBV27; clone size: NA; J gene: TRBJ1-1; D gene: NA
CDR3 protein: CASQRLSYEQYF; CDR3 DNA: TGTGCCAGCCAAAGATTATCCTACGAGCAGTACTTC; V gene: TRBV7-2; clone size: NA; J gene: TRBJ2-7; D gene: NA
CDR3 protein: CASSLLAVVGATNEKLFF; CDR3 DNA: TGTGCCAGCAGCCTGCTAGCGGTTGTAGGAGCAACTAATGAAAAACTGTTTTTT; V gene: TRBV7-8; clone size: few; J gene: TRBJ1-4; D gene: NA
CDR3 protein: CASSPGELSTDTQYF; CDR3 DNA: TGCGCCAGCAGCCCGGGGGAACTTAGCACAGATACGCAGTATTTT; V gene: TRBV5-1; clone size: NA; J gene: TRBJ2-3; D gene: NA
CDR3 protein: CASRQTGTGGVEAFF; CDR3 DNA: TGTGCCAGTAGGCAAACCGGGACAGGGGGCGTTGAAGCTTTCTTT; V gene: TRBV19; clone size: few; J gene: TRBJ1-1; D gene: TRBD1
CDR3 protein: CASSEGTGDYGYTF; CDR3 DNA: TGTGCCAGCTCCGAGGGGACAGGGGACTATGGCTACACCTTC; V gene: TRBV18; clone size: NA; J gene: TRBJ1-2; D gene: TRBD1
CDR3 protein: CASSRDRNSYEQYF; CDR3 DNA: TGTGCCAGCAGCCGGGACAGGAACTCCTACGAGCAGTACTTC; V gene: TRBV27; clone size: NA; J gene: TRBJ2-7; D gene: TRBD1
CDR3 protein: CASKVDSGTGGHGYTF; CDR3 DNA: TGTGCCAGCAAAGTAGATTCCGGGACAGGGGGCCATGGCTACACCTTC; V gene: TRBV7-2; clone size: NA; J gene: TRBJ1-2; D gene: TRBD1
CDR3 protein: CAWSRGGRLGVYEQYF; CDR3 DNA: TGTGCCTGGAGTAGGGGCGGGAGACTAGGTGTGTACGAGCAGTACTTC; V gene: TRBV30; clone size: few; J gene: TRBJ2-7; D gene: TRBD2
CDR3 protein: CASSRTGGTEAFF; CDR3 DNA: TGTGCCAGCAGTCGCACAGGGGGAACTGAAGCTTTCTTT; V gene: TRBV9; clone size: once; J gene: TRBJ1-1; D gene: TRBD1
CDR3 protein: CATSPLASGADTQYF; CDR3 DNA: TGTGCCACCAGCCCACTCGCTAGCGGCGCAGATACGCAGTATTTT; V gene: TRBV15; clone size: NA; J gene: TRBJ2-3; D gene: TRBD2
CDR3 protein: CASSANRAGYEQYF; CDR3 DNA: TGTGCCAGTAGTGCTAACAGGGCCGGCTACGAGCAGTACTTC; V gene: TRBV19; clone size: NA; J gene: TRBJ2-7; D gene: NA
CDR3 protein: CASGPGQAFGNTIYF; CDR3 DNA: TGTGCCAGCGGCCCGGGACAGGCATTTGGAAACACCATATATTTT; V gene: TRBV6-1; clone size: few; J gene: TRBJ1-3; D gene: TRBD1
CDR3 protein: CASRHNRGRTEAFF; CDR3 DNA: TGTGCCAGCAGACACAACAGGGGGCGCACTGAAGCTTTCTTT; V gene: TRBV6-6; clone size: NA; J gene: TRBJ1-1; D gene: TRBD1
CDR3 protein: CASSELGGGTEAFF; CDR3 DNA: TGTGCCAGCAGTGAATTAGGGGGGGGCACTGAAGCTTTCTTT; V gene: TRBV2; clone size: NA; J gene: TRBJ1-1; D gene: NA
CDR3 protein: CATSKGEGLLMHTQYF; CDR3 DNA: TGTGCCACCAGCAAGGGGGAGGGACTTTTGATGCATACGCAGTATTTT; V gene: TRBV15; clone size: NA; J gene: TRBJ2-3; D gene: NA
CDR3 protein: CASSSRYGYQETQYF; CDR3 DNA: TGTGCCAGCAGCTCCCGATACGGGTACCAAGAGACCCAGTACTTC; V gene: TRBV7-7; clone size: NA; J gene: TRBJ2-5; D gene: NA
CDR3 protein: CAISPGEAPTDTQYF; CDR3 DNA: TGTGCCATCAGCCCGGGAGAGGCGCCCACAGATACGCAGTATTTT; V gene: TRBV10-3; clone size: few; J gene: TRBJ2-3; D gene: NA
CDR3 protein: CASSELGQGGYSTDTQYF; CDR3 DNA: TGTGCCAGCAGTGAACTAGGACAGGGGGGTTATAGCACAGATACGCAGTATTTT; V gene: TRBV6-1; clone size: NA; J gene: TRBJ2-3; D gene: TRBD1
CDR3 protein: CASSPRPHSSYEQYF; CDR3 DNA: TGTGCCAGCAGCCCCCGTCCTCATAGCTCCTACGAGCAGTACTTC; V gene: TRBV9; clone size: NA; J gene: TRBJ2-7; D gene: NA
CDR3 protein: CASSGPSLQGAYEQYF; CDR3 DNA: TGTGCCAGCAGTGGTCCCTCTCTACAGGGGGCTTACGAGCAGTACTTC; V gene: TRBV27; clone size: NA; J gene: TRBJ2-7; D gene: TRBD1
CDR3 protein: CASSLPGAAGANVLTF; CDR3 DNA: TGCGCCAGCAGCTTACCAGGGGCGGCTGGGGCCAACGTCCTGACTTTC; V gene: TRBV5-1; clone size: once; J gene: TRBJ2-6; D gene: NA
CDR3 protein: CASSLRQGARETQYF; CDR3 DNA: TGTGCCAGCAGCTTAAGACAGGGGGCGCGAGAGACCCAGTACTTC; V gene: TRBV5-4; clone size: few; J gene: TRBJ2-5; D gene: TRBD1
CDR3 protein: CASSRIGGEETQYF; CDR3 DNA: TGCGCCAGCAGCCGGATAGGGGGCGAAGAGACCCAGTACTTC; V gene: TRBV4-1; clone size: few; J gene: TRBJ2-5; D gene: TRBD1
CDR3 protein: CASSLWGGRGNSPLHF; CDR3 DNA: TGCGCCAGCAGCTTGTGGGGTGGTAGGGGTAATTCACCCCTCCACTTT; V gene: TRBV5-1; clone size: few; J gene: TRBJ1-6; D gene: NA
CDR3 protein: CASSFNTGGREAQYF; CDR3 DNA: TGTGCCAGCAGCTTCAACACGGGGGGGCGTGAGGCCCAGTACTTC; V gene: TRBV7-2; clone size: NA; J gene: TRBJ2-5; D gene: TRBD2
CDR3 protein: CASSLEGQGGEQFF; CDR3 DNA: TGTGCCAGCAGCTTAGAGGGACAGGGTGGTGAGCAGTTCTTC; V gene: TRBV11-3; clone size: few; J gene: TRBJ2-1; D gene: TRBD1
CDR3 protein: CASRTTGGYEQYF; CDR3 DNA: TGCGCCAGCAGGACGACAGGGGGCTACGAGCAGTACTTC; V gene: TRBV5-1; clone size: NA; J gene: TRBJ2-7; D gene: TRBD1
CDR3 protein: CASSLTQGGTSRTEAFF; CDR3 DNA: TGCGCCAGCAGCCTCACCCAAGGAGGTACCTCCAGGACTGAAGCTTTCTTT; V gene: TRBV4-1; clone size: NA; J gene: TRBJ1-1; D gene: NA
CDR3 protein: CASSLYIGQRLSGNTIYF; CDR3 DNA: TGTGCCAGTAGTCTGTATATCGGACAGCGGCTGTCTGGAAACACCATATATTTT; V gene: TRBV19; clone size: once; J gene: TRBJ1-3; D gene: NA
CDR3 protein: CASSQETGSSYEQYF; CDR3 DNA: TGTGCCAGCAGCCAAGAAACCGGTAGCTCCTACGAGCAGTACTTC; V gene: TRBV14; clone size: once; J gene: TRBJ2-7; D gene: NA
CDR3 protein: CASALGQRGTDTQYF; CDR3 DNA: TGTGCTAGTGCCTTAGGCCAGCGGGGCACAGATACGCAGTATTTT; V gene: TRBV12-5; clone size: NA; J gene: TRBJ2-3; D gene: NA
CDR3 protein: CASSVVTGGSEAFF; CDR3 DNA: TGTGCCAGCAGCGTAGTAACAGGGGGCTCTGAAGCTTTCTTT; V gene: TRBV9; clone size: NA; J gene: TRBJ1-1; D gene: TRBD1
CDR3 protein: CASSERLGTGDISGANVLTF; CDR3 DNA: TGTGCCAGTAGTGAACGTCTCGGGACAGGGGACATTTCTGGGGCCAACGTCCTGACTTTC; V gene: TRBV19; clone size: NA; J gene: TRBJ2-6; D gene: TRBD1
CDR3 protein: CAISEPAGGQNTEAFF; CDR3 DNA: TGTGCCATCAGTGAGCCGGCGGGGGGGCAGAACACTGAAGCTTTCTTT; V gene: TRBV10-3; clone size: NA; J gene: TRBJ1-1; D gene: NA